Listed here is a single T cell receptor beta chain. This clone has just one count. The antigen this receptor binds is unknown. One base away there is no much larger clone; base qualities are not given. TCRbeta CDR3 regions were amplified from genomic DNA using the immunoSEQ Assay, a bias-controlled multiplex PCR. From the authors' description of their analysis: Within the assay, amplification of reference gene primers was used to estimate how many nucleated cells each sample contained. To quantify the absolute abundance of each unique TCRbeta CDR3 rearrangement, sequence reads were collapsed and filtered. Productive Simpson clonality was computed per sample as the square root of Simpson's diversity index over productive rearrangements. This is the immuneACCESS table as TCRdb keeps it, with only in-frame sequences that have V and J called. A part of the clones is gone; compared with another copy, unresolved V genes explain less than half, and the rest is unexplained. The V and J calls and clone size were taken over from that table, and D and trimming were inferred from the DNA. The sample table lists approximately 98,000 clones, approximately 85% of them with a count of one. 2% to 3% of the sample is taken by the ten largest.

Whole blood was collected in K2EDTA tubes by collaborating institutions according to the institutions' own protocols. Collaborator samples were shipped for TCRbeta analysis as frozen whole blood, isolated PBMCs, or DNA extracted from either sample type. The germline V end is reduced by 4 bases and the J end by 8 bases; junction bases left unmatched: 12. Spanning cysteine to phenylalanine, the CDR3 consists of 15 amino acids. Kept here is only the CDR3 DNA, which spans 45 bases and is read in frame from base 1. CDR1 SGHNT and CDR2 YYREEE are derived from the germline V gene (reference sequence). The source of the sample is a study of blood T cell repertoires in COVID-19 (dated by TCRdb to 2020 to 2021). With regard to the full study: Samples from collaborators originated in the United States, Italy and Spain and spanned both the acute and convalescent phases of COVID-19. The prospective study material was composed of cDNA or gDNA derived from T cells, B-cell-depleted T cells, or PBMCs. Subjects who had been exposed to COVID-19, were actively infected with it, or had recovered from it provided the deeply sampled blood TCRbeta repertoires that made up the dataset. The repertoires were made available in a free public database intended to serve as a resource for research on the immune response to SARS-CoV-2. The samples were drawn from two sources: the first 160 participants of the ongoing ImmuneRACE study, and 950 to 1,500 subjects contributed by 6 global collaborators. The sample metadata nearly always contained a de-identified subject ID, COVID-19 status, age in years and sex. Where HLA class I and class II types were available, the types were taken from metadata supplied by the sample provider, not from assay-based typing.

Points the paper makes about the study in general: The amount of clinical and demographic metadata varied by source and participant and was provided uncurated.

The receptor's source is a human donor in a cohort sampled during active COVID-19. Rearrangement joined TRBV5-4 to TRBJ2-1; 7 central nucleotides agree with TRBD2. What was sequenced was peripheral blood. CDR3 loop: CASSRGGGSVDEQFF. The DNA reads as follows: TGTGCCAGCAGCCGGGGCGGCGGGAGTGTAGATGAGCAGTTCTTC.